These T cell receptor beta chains were read from a single sample in a study of identifying expanded T cells in peripheral blood. TCRdb's table, derived via immunoSEQ multiplex PCR, lists solely in-frame clones and lacks some. The table has about 130,000 clones, 80% to 90% seen once; the top ten hold roughly 8%. The source material was blood. The receptors were gathered from a person between 18 and 75 years old in good health. The CDR3 runs from the conserved cysteine through the conserved F or W. A D gene is named only where the DNA matches it firmly. The size field is filled for only some rows; it gives once, few, many or a size class.

15,TRBJ1-1,.,.,TRBV5-5,CASSQRSVMNTEAFF,TGTGCCAGCAGCCAACGATCAGTGATGAACACTGAAGCTTTCTTT
15,TRBJ2-7,.,TRBD1,TRBV7-9,CASSSLRDRGYEQYF,TGTGCCAGCAGCTCACTCCGGGACAGGGGCTACGAGCAGTACTTC
16,TRBJ2-7,.,.,TRBV4-1,CASSQEVVARGYEQYF,TGCGCCAGCAGCCAAGAAGTCGTTGCCAGGGGCTACGAGCAGTACTTC
13,TRBJ1-1,.,.,TRBV29-1,CSVDRTMNTEAFF,TGCAGCGTAGACAGGACCATGAACACTGAAGCTTTCTTT
15,TRBJ2-1,.,.,TRBV5-4,CASSADRSSYNEQFF,TGTGCCAGCAGCGCCGATAGGAGCTCCTACAATGAGCAGTTCTTC
15,TRBJ2-7,.,.,TRBV9,CASSVDPLPLYEQYF,TGTGCCAGCAGCGTAGATCCATTACCCCTCTACGAGCAGTACTTC
12,TRBJ1-5,.,TRBD1,TRBV28,CATSGQGMPQHF,TGTGCCACCTCCGGACAGGGGATGCCCCAGCATTTT
17,TRBJ1-1,few,TRBD1,TRBV4-3,CASSQGADRGWNTEAFF,TGCGCCAGCAGCCAGGGTGCCGACAGGGGGTGGAACACTGAAGCTTTCTTT
12,TRBJ2-1,.,.,TRBV10-1,CASSPLGDEQFF,TGCGCCAGCAGTCCTTTGGGCGATGAGCAGTTCTTC
14,TRBJ2-1,.,.,TRBV5-4,CASSLHIEGGEQFF,TGTGCCAGCAGCTTGCATATAGAAGGTGGTGAGCAGTTCTTC
15,TRBJ2-6,.,.,TRBV11-1,CASSRAGSGANVLTF,TGTGCCAGCAGTCGTGCGGGATCTGGGGCCAACGTCCTGACTTTC
14,TRBJ1-4,.,TRBD1,TRBV5-1,CASSPGTVPEKLFF,TGCGCCAGCAGCCCAGGGACAGTTCCTGAAAAACTGTTTTTT
13,TRBJ2-1,.,TRBD2,TRBV6-6,CASSPGGYNEQFF,TGTGCCAGCTCCCCGGGGGGATACAATGAGCAGTTCTTC
16,TRBJ2-5,.,TRBD2,TRBV9,CASSAFSGGVVETQYF,TGTGCCAGCAGCGCCTTTAGCGGGGGGGTGGTAGAGACCCAGTACTTC
13,TRBJ1-1,.,.,TRBV29-1,CSVQHSRLTEAFF,TGCAGCGTCCAGCACAGCCGACTCACTGAAGCTTTCTTT
17,TRBJ2-3,.,TRBD2,TRBV28,CASPPERLAGFTDTQYF,TGTGCCAGCCCCCCCGAGAGGCTAGCGGGATTCACAGATACGCAGTATTTT
15,TRBJ1-1,.,.,TRBV19,CASSIWQPGNTEAFF,TGTGCCAGTAGTATTTGGCAACCGGGGAACACTGAAGCTTTCTTT
13,TRBJ1-5,.,.,TRBV7-2,CASSFKGNQPQHF,TGTGCCAGCAGCTTTAAGGGCAATCAGCCCCAGCATTTT
15,TRBJ2-7,.,TRBD2,TRBV6-5,CASRDRLAGGYEQYF,TGTGCCAGCAGAGACCGACTAGCGGGAGGTTACGAGCAGTACTTC
13,TRBJ1-3,.,.,TRBV6-6,CASSRVSGNTIYF,TGTGCCAGCAGTCGGGTATCTGGAAACACCATATATTTT
15,TRBJ2-3,.,TRBD2,TRBV30,CAWRLAGGYTDTQYF,TGTGCCTGGAGGCTAGCGGGGGGCTACACAGATACGCAGTATTTT
16,TRBJ1-1,.,.,TRBV7-9,CASSQDGWQGQTEAFF,TGTGCCAGCAGCCAAGATGGTTGGCAGGGGCAAACTGAAGCTTTCTTT
11,TRBJ1-1,few,.,TRBV20-1,CSATLRGEAFF,TGCAGTGCTACGCTGAGAGGTGAAGCTTTCTTT
13,TRBJ1-3,.,.,TRBV5-1,CASREGAGNTIYF,TGCGCCAGCAGGGAGGGGGCTGGAAACACCATATATTTT
15,TRBJ2-5,.,.,TRBV4-2,CASSQDFVSGETQYF,TGTGCCAGCAGCCAAGATTTTGTGTCGGGGGAGACCCAGTACTTC
15,TRBJ1-1,.,TRBD1,TRBV27,CASRGQGSRNTEAFF,TGTGCCAGCAGAGGACAGGGTTCGAGGAACACTGAAGCTTTCTTT
15,TRBJ1-4,.,.,TRBV30,CAWMGLGVTNEKLFF,TGTGCCTGGATGGGGTTAGGAGTAACTAATGAAAAACTGTTTTTT
13,TRBJ1-6,.,.,TRBV14,CASKQGYNSPLHF,TGTGCCAGCAAACAAGGATATAATTCACCCCTCCACTTT
14,TRBJ2-5,.,TRBD1,TRBV5-4,CASSLSGGVKTQYF,TGTGCCAGCAGCTTGTCAGGGGGCGTAAAGACCCAGTACTTC
15,TRBJ1-6,.,.,TRBV10-3,CAIKPSDGVGSPLHF,TGTGCCATCAAGCCATCAGATGGGGTGGGTTCACCCCTCCACTTT
16,TRBJ2-7,.,TRBD2,TRBV5-6,CASTNTGPSGSREQYF,TGTGCCAGCACAAACACAGGACCTAGCGGGAGTCGCGAGCAGTACTTC
14,TRBJ1-6,few,TRBD1,TRBV7-9,CASSAQTGTSPLHF,TGTGCCAGCAGCGCACAGACAGGGACTTCACCCCTCCACTTT
14,TRBJ1-5,.,TRBD1,TRBV4-3,CASSRGTADQPQHF,TGCGCCAGCAGCCGAGGGACAGCTGATCAGCCCCAGCATTTT
16,TRBJ2-1,.,TRBD2,TRBV28,CASSPRGSGRGFEQFF,TGTGCCAGCAGTCCCCGGGGTAGCGGGAGAGGGTTTGAGCAGTTCTTC
14,TRBJ2-7,.,.,TRBV29-1,CSVEETRVTGEQYF,TGCAGCGTTGAAGAGACAAGAGTGACGGGGGAGCAGTACTTC
17,TRBJ2-3,.,.,TRBV15,CATSRDQSRRSTDTQYF,TGTGCCACCAGCAGAGACCAGTCTAGACGAAGCACAGATACGCAGTATTTT
13,TRBJ1-4,many,.,TRBV19,CASRMAGDEKLFF,TGTGCCAGTAGGATGGCAGGGGATGAAAAACTGTTTTTT
13,TRBJ1-4,.,.,TRBV7-8,CASSLSSEGKLFF,TGTGCCAGCAGCTTAAGTTCAGAAGGAAAACTGTTTTTT
11,TRBJ2-2,.,.,TRBV19,CASKRAGELFF,TGTGCCAGTAAAAGGGCCGGGGAGCTGTTTTTT
13,TRBJ2-1,.,.,TRBV6-5,CASSLLQGREQFF,TGTGCCAGCAGTCTGTTACAGGGCCGCGAGCAGTTCTTC
14,TRBJ2-3,.,TRBD2,TRBV10-1,CATLLADSTDTQYF,TGCGCCACCTTACTAGCGGACAGCACAGATACGCAGTATTTT
15,TRBJ1-2,.,.,TRBV19,CASSIGRAELYGYTF,TGTGCCAGTAGTATCGGGCGAGCGGAATTATATGGCTACACCTTC
14,TRBJ2-1,.,.,TRBV18,CASSLTGLLNEQFF,TGTGCCAGCTCGCTGACAGGTCTGTTGAATGAGCAGTTCTTC
15,TRBJ1-1,few,TRBD1,TRBV7-9,CASSLDRVVNTEAFF,TGTGCCAGCAGCCTGGACAGGGTAGTGAACACTGAAGCTTTCTTT
17,TRBJ1-1,.,TRBD1,TRBV7-2,CASSPGTGQNRNTEAFF,TGTGCCAGCAGCCCCGGGACAGGGCAGAATAGGAACACTGAAGCTTTCTTT
15,TRBJ2-7,.,.,TRBV21-1,CASSLRQGWGSEQYF,TGTGCCAGCAGCTTGCGCCAAGGATGGGGTTCCGAGCAGTACTTC
18,TRBJ2-3,.,TRBD2,TRBV2,CASSQGLAGTVFTDTQYF,TGTGCCAGCAGTCAGGGACTAGCGGGAACCGTCTTCACAGATACGCAGTATTTT